The clone carrying this T cell receptor (beta chain) was recorded only once. Its antigen is not known. Some clones are missing from TCRdb's copy, which holds only in-frame ones; the method was immunoSEQ multiplex PCR. The sample has more than 25,000 clones, approximately 85% seen once. The data derive from a study of PD-1 blockade in classical Hodgkin lymphoma. Overall study findings and caveats: Complete responders matched newly diagnosed patients in baseline diversity. Before treatment, TCR diversity in newly diagnosed patients was reportedly lower than in healthy donors. Nivolumab starters within 1 year of ASCT were excluded. Unlike CD8+ TCR diversity, which did not rise significantly by C4D1, CD4+ TCR diversity did.

Each and every patient relapsed after autologous stem cell transplantation, and patients got differing brentuximab vedotin exposure. Negative magnetic selection isolated CD4+ T cells from thawed PBMCs. V gave up 0 bases and J gave up 0 bases, with 21 bases separating them. The CDR3 runs 20 residues. Germline values: CDR1 LGHNA, CDR2 YNFKEQ. The chain links TRBV4-2 to TRBJ2-4; unclear D gene. Source: CD4+ T cells from blood, taken at baseline. This sequence originates from a human donor with classical Hodgkin lymphoma. The CDR3 spells CASSQDGPVVDELAKNIQYF. For the CDR3, the DNA is TGTGCCAGCAGCCAAGATGGCCCCGTTGTGGATGAGCTAGCCAAAAACATTCAGTACTTC.